This T cell receptor (beta chain) was found in a study of blood T cell repertoires in COVID-19. Background on the study: Acute and convalescent COVID-19 samples came from the United States, Italy and Spain. T cells, B-cell-depleted T cells, or PBMCs provided the cDNA or gDNA that served as material.

The germline CDR1 and CDR2 sequences are MNHEY and SVGAGI. The CDR3 loop spans 15 amino acids. Trimming took off 6 bases at V and 3 bases at J, with 16 bases between the two ends. Seattle participants joined during active infection and were tracked over time. Repertoires were generated with immunoSEQ multiplex PCR, while TCRdb's copy carries only in-frame clones and drops some. The repertoire holds about 480,000 clones, with 75% to 90% as singletons. Material: peripheral blood. The chain combines TRBV6-5 with TRBJ2-3; D is perhaps TRBD1 (6 bases). The origin of this receptor is a man between 18 and 35 years old with COVID-19, enrolled during active disease. CDR3 sequence: CASRNRAFRTDTQYF. The CDR3 coding sequence is TGTGCCAGCAGGAACAGGGCATTTCGGACAGATACGCAGTATTTT.